This TCR beta chain was captured by sequencing in a study of early T cells in non-severe SARS-CoV-2 infection. The overall study: Alpha and beta chains were unpaired, from unsorted whole-blood bulk RNA. General study results and limits: VDJdb matching, biased toward anti-spike CD8 responses, missed private and CD4 specificities.

This clonotype was detected many times. Its antigen is still unknown. Unique molecular identifier tags were affixed to discrete cDNA molecules. TCRdb reprocessed the 5' RACE reads via MiXCR and lists one record per CDR3 protein. The table includes tens of thousands of distinct CDR3 sequences, more than 9% detected once. Trimming shortened V by 2 bases and J by 0 bases, and 8 bases separated the two germline ends. CDR3 size: 16 residues. CDR1 is SEHNR and CDR2 is FQNEAQ in the germline V gene (reference sequence). The sequencing sample was made of whole blood. The origin of this receptor is an adult who was a healthcare worker with PCR-confirmed SARS-CoV-2 infection or an uninfected control (not recorded which). The chain couples TRBV7-9 to TRBJ1-6; D gene ambiguous. The CDR3 DNA reads TGTGCCAGCAGCTTACACGGGAGCTCCTATAATTCACCCCTCCACTTT. Translating it yields CASSLHGSSYNSPLHF.